The entry that follows covers one T cell receptor (beta chain) sequence. These data originate in a study of blood T cell repertoires in COVID-19. The table came from immunoSEQ multiplex PCR; TCRdb's copy has only in-frame clones and leaves some out. The repertoire has hundreds of thousands of clones, more than 75% of them found once; the top ten carry roughly 1.9%. Germline V lookup: CDR1 LNHDA, CDR2 SQIVND (reference sequence). V was clipped by 4 bases and J by 0 bases; unmatched bases: 6. The CDR3 has 15 residues. This chain joins TRBV19 and TRBJ2-7, with 7 nucleotides matching TRBD2. Source material: peripheral blood. This clonotype originated in a woman aged 25-40 years who had recovered from COVID-19. DNA of the CDR3: TGTGCCAGTAGTACCCCTGGCGGGGGCTCCTACGAGCAGTACTTC. Its protein is CASSTPGGGSYEQYF.